This is a list of T cell receptor beta chains from one sample in a study of human T cells and chemical hapten exposure. TCRdb re-derived calls from the RACE reads in MiXCR, one entry per CDR3 protein. Among fewer than 500,000 distinct CDR3 sequences listed, 4% to 5.5% were seen once. The source material was whole blood, sampled in connection with sensitization to the hapten diphenylcyclopropenone (DPC). Source of these receptors: a woman aged 45-59 years with alopecia areata. Some clones in this sample may be carry-over from other donors' samples. The CDR3 runs from the conserved cysteine through the conserved F or W. The D gene is left open where the match is weak. For some rows the clone size is stated as once, few or many, or as a class when expanded; others skip it.

size,D,V,J,CDR3,DNA
many,TRBD1,TRBV4-1,TRBJ2-1,CASSQDPDRGYNEQFF,TGCGCCAGCAGCCAAGACCCGGACAGGGGCTACAATGAGCAGTTCTTC
many,.,TRBV11-2,TRBJ2-7,CASSPVGGPGWHF,TGTGCCAGCAGCCCCGTGGGGGGCCCTGGATGGCACTTC
many,.,TRBV5-4,TRBJ2-2,CASSSRGEFTGELFF,TGTGCCAGCAGCTCCAGGGGGGAGTTCACCGGGGAGCTGTTTTTT
.,.,TRBV7-9,TRBJ2-5,CASSSPNKVEETQYF,TGTGCCAGCAGCTCTCCCAATAAGGTGGAGGAGACCCAGTACTTC
many,.,TRBV20-1,TRBJ2-1,CSARRQGIYNEQFF,TGCAGTGCTAGAAGGCAGGGGATATACAATGAGCAGTTCTTC
.,TRBD2,TRBV7-2,TRBJ2-3,CASSLSRGTSGRQYF,TGTGCCAGCAGCTTATCAAGGGGGACTAGCGGGAGACAGTATTTT
.,.,TRBV7-9,TRBJ2-3,CASSLGFAGPSTDTQYF,TGTGCCAGCAGCTTAGGTTTTGCGGGCCCCAGCACAGATACGCAGTATTTT
few,.,TRBV10-3,TRBJ2-2,CAIVTANTGELFF,TGTGCCATCGTAACGGCGAACACCGGGGAGCTGTTTTTT
.,.,TRBV20-1,TRBJ1-1,CSAGGGFSAEAFF,TGCAGTGCTGGGGGGGGCTTTAGCGCTGAAGCTTTCTTT
many,.,TRBV6-4,TRBJ1-5,CASSNPLRNQPQHF,TGTGCCAGCAGTAACCCCCTGAGGAATCAGCCCCAGCATTTT
many,TRBD1,TRBV6-5,TRBJ1-5,CASSYDRGQPQHF,TGTGCCAGCAGTTATGACAGGGGCCAGCCCCAGCATTTT
few,TRBD1,TRBV6-6,TRBJ2-1,CASSPSRDREQFF,TGTGCCAGCAGTCCGTCCCGGGACAGGGAGCAGTTCTTC
few,.,TRBV18,TRBJ1-4,CASSPVDSNEKLFF,TGTGCCAGCTCACCAGTGGACAGCAATGAAAAACTGTTTTTT
.,.,TRBV11-2,TRBJ2-1,CASSPLGTNPYNEQFF,TGTGCCAGCAGCCCCCTGGGCACCAACCCCTACAATGAGCAGTTCTTC
many,.,TRBV2,TRBJ2-7,CASSYLQGRKGEQYF,TGTGCCAGCAGTTACTTACAGGGCCGAAAGGGTGAGCAGTACTTC
few,.,TRBV11-2,TRBJ1-1,CASSLINRAFF,TGTGCCAGCAGCTTAATCAATAGAGCTTTCTTT
many,.,TRBV5-1,TRBJ1-2,CASSSRTGSNYGYTF,TGCGCCAGCAGCTCGCGGACGGGTTCTAACTATGGCTACACCTTC
.,.,TRBV19,TRBJ1-5,CASTPMVGQPQHF,TGTGCCAGTACCCCAATGGTGGGCCAGCCCCAGCATTTT
many,TRBD1,TRBV18,TRBJ2-7,CASSPSSRQGGEQYF,TGTGCCAGCTCACCATCGTCTAGACAGGGGGGCGAGCAGTACTTC
many,.,TRBV6-1,TRBJ2-3,CASSERGAKDTQYF,TGTGCCAGCAGTGAACGGGGGGCCAAGGATACGCAGTATTTT
many,.,TRBV5-1,TRBJ1-1,CASSSRYKRTEAFF,TGCGCCAGCAGCTCCAGATATAAACGGACTGAAGCTTTCTTT
many,.,TRBV27,TRBJ2-2,CASSGGANTGELFF,TGTGCCAGCAGCGGCGGGGCAAACACCGGGGAGCTGTTTTTT
few,TRBD1,TRBV15,TRBJ1-5,CATSREGRQGGQPQHF,TGTGCCACCAGCAGAGAAGGGAGACAGGGAGGTCAGCCCCAGCATTTT
many,.,TRBV12-3/TRBV12-4,TRBJ2-3,CASSQGLGTDTQYF,TGTGCCAGCAGTCAGGGGCTTGGCACAGATACGCAGTATTTT
few,.,TRBV27,TRBJ1-2,CASSPSSSLYNYGYTF,TGTGCCAGCAGTCCGTCCTCAAGCCTGTATAACTATGGCTACACCTTC
.,TRBD1,TRBV6-1,TRBJ1-1,CASSENWDRPRAAFF,TGTGCCAGCAGTGAAAACTGGGACAGGCCCCGGGCGGCTTTCTTT
.,.,TRBV18,TRBJ2-6,CASSPRSPNSGANVLTF,TGTGCCAGCTCACCAAGGAGCCCTAACTCTGGGGCCAACGTCCTGACTTTC
few,.,TRBV30,TRBJ1-1,CAWSVWGNTEAFF,TGTGCCTGGAGTGTTTGGGGGAACACTGAAGCTTTCTTT
few,.,TRBV9,TRBJ2-3,CASSSAEGTRTDTQYF,TGTGCCAGCAGCTCAGCGGAGGGGACCCGCACAGATACGCAGTATTTT
many,TRBD2,TRBV10-2,TRBJ2-1,CASSEAWEGSSYNEQFF,TGCGCCAGCAGTGAGGCCTGGGAGGGGAGCTCCTACAATGAGCAGTTCTTC
many,.,TRBV29-1,TRBJ1-1,CSVEDGRGTEAFF,TGCAGCGTTGAAGATGGGAGGGGGACTGAAGCTTTCTTT
many,.,TRBV28,TRBJ2-4,CASCTRAPGIQYF,TGTGCCAGTTGCACCAGGGCACCGGGGATTCAGTACTTC
many,TRBD1,TRBV5-1,TRBJ1-4,CASSSRPGGGEKLFF,TGCGCCAGCAGCTCACGCCCAGGGGGTGGCGAAAAACTGTTTTTT
few,TRBD1,TRBV13,TRBJ2-1,CASTQSPGQGRGLHYNEQFF,TGTGCCAGCACTCAAAGTCCGGGACAGGGCAGGGGCCTACATTACAATGAGCAGTTCTTC
many,.,TRBV3-1,TRBJ1-1,CASSQLQNTEAFF,TGTGCCAGCAGCCAATTGCAGAACACTGAAGCTTTCTTT
.,.,TRBV20-1,TRBJ1-2,CSGWENYGYTF,TGCAGTGGTTGGGAAAACTATGGCTACACCTTC
many,TRBD1,TRBV10-3,TRBJ2-1,CAISIGQGNEQFF,TGTGCCATCAGTATAGGACAGGGAAATGAGCAGTTCTTC